These 29 T cell receptor beta chains originate from one sample sequenced in a study of OX40 agonist ivuxolimab in advanced cancers. Only in-frame clones appear in the TCRdb table, and some are missing; sequencing was by immunoSEQ multiplex PCR. The data contain roughly 35,000 clones, around 81% of them singletons. Sequenced material: CD4+ or CD8+ T cells sorted from blood, taken in a trial of the OX40 agonist ivuxolimab. The receptor set was obtained from an adult with an advanced solid tumor such as melanoma, head and neck, liver or kidney cancer.

The chain combines TRBV7-9 with TRBJ1-1; a possible D gene is TRBD1 (6 bases). Trimming left V 6 bases short and J 8 bases short, with 16 bases between. Germline-derived CDR1 and CDR2 are SEHNR and FQNEAQ (reference sequence). This CDR3 is 13 amino acids long. The CDR3 DNA reads TGTGCCAGCAGTTTGGGATCAGGGGCCGAAGCTTTCTTT. As protein: CASSLGSGAEAFF.

The chain couples TRBV6-6 to TRBJ2-1; D gene unclear. V shed 3 bases and J shed 5 bases, with 8 bases lying between them. This CDR3 region has 13 residues. Germline V gene data show CDR1 as MNHNY and CDR2 as SVGAGI (reference sequence). CDR3 DNA sequence: TGTGCCAGCAGTTATAAGGCTAACAATGAGCAGTTCTTC. Residues: CASSYKANNEQFF.

The chain has TRBV5-1 and TRBJ2-7, with 9 bases that match TRBD1. This CDR3 comprises 15 residues. Germline lookup yields CDR1 SGHRS and CDR2 YFSETQ. The trim removed 4 bases at V and 2 bases at J, leaving 7 bases unmatched. As DNA, the CDR3 is TGCGCCAGCAGCCTAGGCGGGACAGGGCCCTACGAGCAGTACTTC. It encodes CASSLGGTGPYEQYF.

In its sample, this clone was seen a few times. The chain joins TRBV9 to TRBJ2-1; tentative D call: TRBD2 (6 bases). The CDR3 spans 15 residues. V was cut by 0 bases and J by 3 bases, with 10 bases left in between. The germline V gene encodes CDR1 SGDLS and CDR2 YYNGEE. CDR3 sequence reads: CASSVGGGNYNEQFF. CDR3 nucleotide sequence: TGTGCCAGCAGCGTAGGAGGCGGGAACTACAATGAGCAGTTCTTC.

The chain carries TRBV5-8 and TRBJ1-6; 7 bases are shared with TRBD1. This CDR3 region has 14 residues. The J segment lost 8 bases and the V segment lost 1 base, leaving 3 bases of the junction unmatched. The germline CDR1 and CDR2 sequences are SGHTS and YDEGEE. The CDR3 DNA sequence: TGTGCCAGCAGCTTGAGGGGGCCGGATTCACCCCTCCACTTT. It yields the protein CASSLRGPDSPLHF.

In nucleotides, the CDR3 is TGTGCCAGCAGTCCTGGGACGCCCAGCTCCTACAATGAGCAGTTCTTC. This translates into CASSPGTPSSYNEQFF. The V call is TRBV27, the J call TRBJ2-1, with D perhaps given as TRBD1 or TRBD2 (5 bases each). The CDR3 is 16 amino acids. Germline CDR1 is MNHEY and CDR2 is SMNVEV (reference sequence). Between the trimmed V and J ends, which lost 5 bases and 0 bases, there was a span of 14 bases.

Written as DNA, the CDR3 is TGCAGCGTCGCCCCAGACGGGAGGGCCGGAGGAGAGCAGTACTTC. It specifies CSVAPDGRAGGEQYF. The rearrangement joins TRBV29-1 to TRBJ2-7; 8 nucleotides line up with TRBD2. V lost 6 bases to trimming and J lost 7 bases; unmatched junction nucleotides: 17. The CDR3 length is 15 residues. Germline-derived CDR1 and CDR2 are SQVTM and ANQGSEA.

This clone appeared a single time. This chain links TRBV7-2 with TRBJ1-5, with D hard to call. The CDR3 is 12 residues long. Germline CDR1 SGHTA, CDR2 FQGNSA. The V and J ends lost 5 bases and 4 bases respectively, with 6 bases between them. The CDR3 sequence is CASSHSNQPQHF. Here the CDR3 DNA reads TGTGCCAGCAGCCACAGTAATCAGCCCCAGCATTTT.

The rearrangement uses TRBV19 and TRBJ2-5, with 7 bases fitting TRBD1. V lost 5 bases, J lost 5 bases, and 8 bases stayed unmatched. Germline CDR1 is LNHDA and CDR2 is SQIVND (reference sequence). The CDR3 is 14 amino acids. CDR3 sequence: CASSVRQGSETQYF. CDR3 in DNA: TGTGCCAGTAGTGTACGACAGGGCAGCGAGACCCAGTACTTC. Using reference TRBV19 and TRBJ2-5 for the parts outside the CDR3, the full variable domain is DGGITQSPKYLFRKEGQNVTLSCEQNLNHDAMYWYRQDPGQGLRLIYYSQIVNDFQKGDIAEGYSVSREKKESFPLTVTSAQKNPTAFYLCASSVRQGSETQYFGPGTRLLVL.

The chain recombines TRBV5-6 with TRBJ2-5; no reliable D call. Germline V gene sequence: CDR1 SGHDT, CDR2 YYEEEE. The germline V and J ends were trimmed by 0 bases and 9 bases, with 9 bases remaining between them. The CDR3 has 12 residues. CDR3 bases: TGTGCCAGCAGCTTGGGCGCGTTTGCCCAGTACTTC. Translation gives CASSLGAFAQYF.

This sequence joins TRBV5-1 and TRBJ2-1; the match to TRBD2 covers 9 bases. V shed 1 base, J shed 8 bases, and the junction held 7 bases outside the gene matches. CDR1 and CDR2 from the germline V gene are SGHRS and YFSETQ. The CDR3 is made up of 15 amino acids. The CDR3 region has the DNA TGCGCCAGCAGCTTGCAGGCGGGAGGGGTCCATGAGCAGTTCTTC. This codes for CASSLQAGGVHEQFF.

V usage is TRBV30 and J usage is TRBJ1-2, with 7 bases matching TRBD1. Looked up from germline, CDR1 is GTSNPN and CDR2 is SVGIG (reference sequence). Trimming removed 3 bases from V and 6 bases from J; junction bases left unmatched: 7. This CDR3 is built from 13 residues. CDR3 sequence reads: CAWRTGLRDGYTF. In nucleotides, the CDR3 is TGTGCCTGGAGGACAGGGTTGAGAGATGGCTACACCTTC. Full variable domain (outside the CDR3, taken from reference TRBV30 and TRBJ1-2): SQTIHQWPATLVQPVGSPLSLECTVEGTSNPNLYWYRQAAGRGLQLLFYSVGIGQISSEVPQNLSASRPQDRQFILSSKKLLLSDSGFYLCAWRTGLRDGYTFGSGTRLTVV.

The gene calls are TRBV4-2 and TRBJ2-1; the match to TRBD2 covers 14 bases. The CDR3 length is 18 residues. Germline trimming cut 4 bases from V and 6 bases from J; bases unmatched to any gene: 11. Germline V CDR1 and CDR2: LGHNA, YNFKEQ. In nucleotides, the CDR3 is TGTGCCAGCAGCCCAACCCTCACGGGACTAGCGGGGGTCAATGAGCAGTTCTTC. Amino acid sequence: CASSPTLTGLAGVNEQFF.

V gene TRBV4-3 combines with J gene TRBJ2-7; a weak D match, TRBD2 (6 bases). V was pared by 1 base and J by 0 bases, with 10 bases between. Germline CDR1 and CDR2: LGHNA and YSLEER. The CDR3 is 15 residues long. The CDR3 nucleotides are TGCGCCAGCAGCCAAGCGGGGGAGAACTCCTACGAGCAGTACTTC. Amino acid sequence: CASSQAGENSYEQYF.

V and J are TRBV5-6 and TRBJ2-1, with 7 bases identical to TRBD2. The CDR3 has 16 amino acids. Germline trimming cut 4 bases from V and 5 bases from J; bases unmatched to any gene: 12. Per germline, CDR1 SGHDT and CDR2 YYEEEE. In DNA form, the CDR3 reads TGTGCCAGCAGCCGCTTACTAGCGCACCAAGACAATGAGCAGTTCTTC. Its protein product is CASSRLLAHQDNEQFF.

This sequence joins TRBV6-4 and TRBJ1-1; 8 bases map to TRBD1. With 2 bases clipped from V and 5 bases from J, the junction kept 16 bases outside the gene matches. Germline V gene sequence: CDR1 MRHNA, CDR2 SNTAGT. The CDR3 covers 18 residues. As DNA, the CDR3 is TGTGCCAGCAGTGACACCAGAGGCAGGGGGCGAGTAAGAACTGAAGCTTTCTTT. This sequence encodes CASSDTRGRGRVRTEAFF.

The V and J genes are TRBV5-4 and TRBJ1-6, with D possibly being TRBD1 (6 bases). Trimming left V 0 bases short and J 16 bases short, with 17 bases between. Germline CDR1 SGHNT, CDR2 YYREEE (reference sequence). The CDR3 is 14 amino acids. The CDR3 loop reads CASSLAYAGQSLHF. In DNA, the CDR3 is TGTGCCAGCAGCTTGGCCTATGCCGGACAGAGTCTCCACTTT.

The chain couples TRBV10-2 to TRBJ1-4, with 12 nucleotides matching TRBD1. Germline-derived CDR1 and CDR2 are WSHSY and SAAADI. The trim removed 10 bases at V and 8 bases at J, leaving 14 bases unmatched. The CDR3 contains 16 residues. CDR3 DNA sequence: TGCGCCACAACCGGGACAGGGGGCGCGGGGGTCGAAAAACTGTTTTTT. Its protein product is CATTGTGGAGVEKLFF.

The V and J genes are TRBV5-6 and TRBJ1-2, with D maybe TRBD1 (5 bases). Trimming took off 4 bases at V and 5 bases at J, with 9 bases between the two ends. Per the germline V gene, CDR1 is SGHDT and CDR2 is YYEEEE. CDR3 length: 12 residues. The CDR3 DNA reads as TGTGCCAGCAGCCCCGGGGGGTATGGCTACACCTTC. Translation gives CASSPGGYGYTF.

V gene TRBV30 combines with J gene TRBJ2-7; possibly TRBD1 for D (5 bases). CDR1 and CDR2 from the germline V gene are GTSNPN and SVGIG (reference sequence). The length of the CDR3 is 14 residues. Trimming removed 4 bases at V and 13 bases at J, with 26 bases between. CDR3 in DNA: TGTGCCTGGAACGTCGGTAAGGGGCTCCGGCGGCATTACTTC. It translates to CAWNVGKGLRRHYF.

The genes are TRBV6-1 and TRBJ1-5; D unclear. Germline V gene lookup returns CDR1 MNHNS and CDR2 SASEGT. The CDR3 totals 13 residues. V was trimmed by 3 bases and J by 3 bases, leaving 6 bases between them. CDR3 loop: CASSDWFNQPQHF. The CDR3 nucleotides read TGTGCCAGCAGTGATTGGTTCAATCAGCCCCAGCATTTT.

The V and J genes are TRBV6-5 and TRBJ1-5; D gene unclear. This CDR3 is 13 amino acids long. V lost 6 bases to trimming and J lost 1 base, with 7 bases between them. Germline CDR1 and CDR2: MNHEY and SVGAGI. The CDR3 bases are TGTGCCAGCAGCGGACGGAGCAATCAGCCCCAGCATTTT. This codes for CASSGRSNQPQHF.

V gene TRBV6-1 combines with J gene TRBJ1-1; D may be TRBD1 (6 bases). The germline gives CDR1 MNHNS, CDR2 SASEGT. V was trimmed by 5 bases and J by 6 bases, leaving 13 bases between them. The CDR3 runs 13 residues. CDR3 loop: CASSLSGHPEAFF. Here the CDR3 DNA reads TGTGCCAGCAGTTTATCGGGACACCCTGAAGCTTTCTTT.

The chain uses TRBV7-9 and TRBJ2-3; D unresolved. Deletions cut 6 bases from V and 3 bases from J, with 19 bases between. CDR1 is SEHNR and CDR2 is FQNEAQ in the germline V gene (reference sequence). This CDR3 is 16 amino acids long. CDR3 nucleotide sequence: TGTGCCAGCAGTCCCGGGTTCTCGCTGGGGACAGATACGCAGTATTTT. The encoded protein is CASSPGFSLGTDTQYF.

V gene TRBV10-3 combines with J gene TRBJ1-1, with D uncertain. CDR3 length: 14 amino acids. Per the germline V gene, CDR1 is ENHRY and CDR2 is SYGVKD. Between the trimmed V and J ends, which lost 5 bases and 3 bases, there was a span of 13 bases. Here the CDR3 DNA reads TGTGCCATCAGTAAGGTGGGTAGGGACACTGAAGCTTTCTTT. Translating it yields CAISKVGRDTEAFF.

The rearrangement links TRBV6-5 to TRBJ1-1; D ambiguous. The CDR3 spans 13 residues. Germline lookup yields CDR1 MNHEY and CDR2 SVGAGI. V lost 5 bases and J 2 bases, leaving 9 bases between the germline ends. This chain's CDR3 is CASSLGPNTEAFF. The CDR3 nucleotides read TGTGCCAGCAGTCTTGGACCTAACACTGAAGCTTTCTTT.

The chain employs TRBV5-4 and TRBJ1-6; D remains unclear. The V and J ends lost 7 bases and 8 bases respectively, with 16 bases between them. CDR3 size: 14 residues. Germline assignment: CDR1 SGHNT and CDR2 YYREEE (reference sequence). The CDR3 is CASHSGKWDSPLHF. DNA of the CDR3: TGTGCCAGCCACTCCGGGAAATGGGATTCACCCCTCCACTTT.

This clone was detected only once. The chain has TRBV4-2 and TRBJ2-2; no clear D. Per germline, CDR1 LGHNA and CDR2 YNFKEQ. The V gene lost 4 bases and the J gene lost 0 bases, with 3 bases spanning the gap. The CDR3 runs 13 residues. CDR3: CASSPPNTGELFF. CDR3 DNA: TGTGCCAGCAGCCCTCCGAACACCGGGGAGCTGTTTTTT.

V is TRBV7-3 and J is TRBJ2-1, with TRBD2 matching over 13 bases. J was trimmed by 1 base and V by 6 bases; bases with no gene match: 12. The CDR3 is made up of 19 amino acids. Germline CDR1 reads SGHTA; CDR2 reads FQGTGA. The CDR3 protein is CASRGLAGRPTISYNEQFF. The DNA of the CDR3 is TGTGCCAGCAGGGGACTAGCGGGGCGACCTACTATATCCTACAATGAGCAGTTCTTC.